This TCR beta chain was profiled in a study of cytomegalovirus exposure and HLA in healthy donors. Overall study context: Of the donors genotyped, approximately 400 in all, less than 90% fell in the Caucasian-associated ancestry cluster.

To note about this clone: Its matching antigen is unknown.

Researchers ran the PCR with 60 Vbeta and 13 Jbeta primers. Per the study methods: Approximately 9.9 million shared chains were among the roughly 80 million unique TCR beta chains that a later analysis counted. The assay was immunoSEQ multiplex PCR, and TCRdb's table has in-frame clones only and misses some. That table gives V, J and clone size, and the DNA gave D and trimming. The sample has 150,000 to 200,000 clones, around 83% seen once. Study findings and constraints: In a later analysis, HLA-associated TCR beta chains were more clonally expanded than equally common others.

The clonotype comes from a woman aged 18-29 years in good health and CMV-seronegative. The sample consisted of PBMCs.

CDR3 protein: CASAVSSGIYIWSYEQYF. The DNA of the CDR3 is TGCGCCAGCGCGGTCTCTTCTGGTATCTACATCTGGTCCTACGAGCAGTACTTC. The V gene is TRBV5-1, the J gene TRBJ2-5; D is uncertain. The closer fit of TRBJ2-7 to the DNA end suggests the J call may be wrong. The CDR3 runs to 18 residues. Germline-derived CDR1 and CDR2 are SGHRS and YFSETQ.